Below, one T cell receptor (beta chain) is given with its context. Some clones are missing from TCRdb's copy, which holds only in-frame ones; the method was immunoSEQ multiplex PCR. This sample has some 140,000 clones, with approximately 90% found just once. The data are from a study of OX40 agonist ivuxolimab in advanced cancers. About the study: Among those enrolled, mean age was about 63 years (range 23 to 79) and less than 90% were male.

The CDR3 runs to 15 residues. Per the germline V gene, CDR1 is MNHEY and CDR2 is SVGAGI. The ends were cut back, 5 bases at V and 2 bases at J, with 13 bases in the middle. This sequence joins TRBV6-5 and TRBJ1-5; a weak D match, TRBD1 (6 bases). The material was CD4+ or CD8+ T cells sorted from blood, obtained in a trial of the OX40 agonist ivuxolimab. This receptor was obtained from an adult with an advanced solid tumor such as melanoma, head and neck, liver or kidney cancer. The CDR3 protein is CASSQQGTGNQPQHF. The CDR3 nucleotides are TGTGCCAGCAGTCAACAGGGTACGGGCAATCAGCCCCAGCATTTT.